Listed below are T cell receptor beta chains from one sample, sequenced in a study of blood T cell repertoires in COVID-19. Using immunoSEQ multiplex PCR, the repertoire was profiled, and TCRdb retains in-frame clones only, with some absent. The sample holds tens of thousands of clones; roughly 83% are singletons and the top ten take about 15%. The sequencing input was peripheral blood. The receptor set was obtained from a man between 65 and 85 years old with active COVID-19. Both conserved end residues are part of each CDR3. The order of the fields is J gene, D gene, V gene, clone size, CDR3 DNA, CDR3 protein. D genes are given only for firm matches. Some rows mark clone size as missing; the rest say once, few, many or name a class of expanded clone.

TRBJ2-1,NA,TRBV7-2,NA,TGTGCCAGCAGCTCAGACAGTTATGAGCAGTTCTTC,CASSSDSYEQFF
TRBJ2-5,NA,TRBV24-1,NA,TGTGCCACCAGTGATGCGCAGGGTGGGCAGCAGACCCAGTACTTC,CATSDAQGGQQTQYF
TRBJ2-1,NA,TRBV9,once,TGTGCCAGCAGCGTAGGGCCAAGTTCCTACAATGAGCAGTTCTTC,CASSVGPSSYNEQFF
TRBJ1-6,TRBD1,TRBV27,few,TGTGCCAGCAGCTCCGGGACAGATAATTCACCCCTCCACTTT,CASSSGTDNSPLHF
TRBJ2-2,NA,TRBV5-4,NA,TGTGCCAGCAGCTTGGGTCGGGGAAGGACCGGGGAGCTGTTTTTT,CASSLGRGRTGELFF
TRBJ2-5,NA,TRBV27,NA,TGTGCCAGCAGTTTAAGGGCAGGGTGGGAGACCCAGTACTTC,CASSLRAGWETQYF
TRBJ1-5,NA,TRBV19,NA,TGTGCCAGTAGTGGCTATACCGGACTTGGGCACAATCAGCCCCAGCATTTT,CASSGYTGLGHNQPQHF
TRBJ2-1,TRBD2,TRBV28,NA,TGTGCCAGCAGCCGACTAGCGGGAGGCCGAGTTGAGCAGTTCTTC,CASSRLAGGRVEQFF
TRBJ2-3,TRBD2,TRBV5-4,NA,TGTGCCAGCAGCCCTCTAGCGGGAGGTGCTGATACGCAGTATTTT,CASSPLAGGADTQYF
TRBJ1-1,NA,TRBV5-4,NA,TGTGCCAGCAGCCTTCCGGGACACACTTCTGGGGCTTTCTTT,CASSLPGHTSGAFF
TRBJ1-2,NA,TRBV19,NA,TGTGCCAGTAGTATAGATCATATGAGGAAAGCTAACTATGGCTACACCTTC,CASSIDHMRKANYGYTF
TRBJ1-4,NA,TRBV5-6,once,TGTGCCAGCAGCTTGGCGGACAGTAATGAAAAACTGTTTTTT,CASSLADSNEKLFF
TRBJ2-1,TRBD2,TRBV5-4,once,TGTGCCAGCAGCTTCCTAGCGGGAGCATACAATGAGCAGTTCTTC,CASSFLAGAYNEQFF
TRBJ2-1,TRBD2,TRBV28,once,TGTGCCAGCAAAATAGCGGGAGTGGCCTACAATGAGCAGTTCTTC,CASKIAGVAYNEQFF
TRBJ2-1,NA,TRBV30,NA,TGTGCCTGGAGTCAATGGAGGGCAGAGCAGTTCTTC,CAWSQWRAEQFF
TRBJ2-2,TRBD1,TRBV7-6,NA,TGTGCCAGCAGCTCGCAACAGGGGGGAGCCGGGGAGCTGTTTTTT,CASSSQQGGAGELFF
TRBJ2-7,TRBD2,TRBV19,NA,TGTGCCAGTACCCCCGGGAGCGGGAGGGCTTCCTACGAGCAGTACTTC,CASTPGSGRASYEQYF
TRBJ1-3,NA,TRBV4-3,few,TGCGCCAGCAGCCGAGGGGGGGCTGGAAACACCATATATTTT,CASSRGGAGNTIYF
TRBJ2-5,NA,TRBV7-9,NA,TGTGCCAGCAGCTCCTGGGCCTTACAAGAGACCCAGTACTTC,CASSSWALQETQYF
TRBJ1-2,NA,TRBV7-3,NA,TGTGCCAGCAGCTTAACTGGGGGCGATGGCTACACCTTC,CASSLTGGDGYTF
TRBJ2-1,TRBD2,TRBV7-9,few,TGTGCCAGCAGCCCCGGCACTAGCGGAGCTAGCTCCTACAATGAGCAGTTCTTC,CASSPGTSGASSYNEQFF
TRBJ2-7,NA,TRBV29-1,NA,TGCAGCGTTCGAGAGGGGGGGCCGTCCCTCTACGAGCAGTACTTC,CSVREGGPSLYEQYF
TRBJ1-2,TRBD1,TRBV29-1,NA,TGCAGCTCCTACGGGACAGGGGATTACTATGGCTACACCTTC,CSSYGTGDYYGYTF
TRBJ2-7,NA,TRBV5-4,once,TGTGCCAGCAGCCCTACCCCCGGACGGAAGGGGGATGAGCAGTACTTC,CASSPTPGRKGDEQYF
TRBJ2-7,TRBD2,TRBV9,NA,TGTGCCAGCAGCGCCGATAGCGGGAGAAGGAGCGAGCAGTACTTC,CASSADSGRRSEQYF
TRBJ2-2,TRBD2,TRBV9,NA,TGTGCCAGCAGCTCTAGCGGGAGAGACACCGGGGAGCTGTTTTTT,CASSSSGRDTGELFF
TRBJ2-4,NA,TRBV6-2/TRBV6-3,NA,TGTGCCAGCAGCTCCCACACCGGGACACCGGCCAAAAACATTCAGTACTTC,CASSSHTGTPAKNIQYF
TRBJ1-4,NA,TRBV5-5,NA,TGTGCCAGCAGCTTTCTTTTTAGACAGCCTAATGAAAAACTGTTTTTT,CASSFLFRQPNEKLFF
TRBJ2-3,TRBD1,TRBV4-1,NA,TGCGCCAGCAGCCAATTTCGGGGGACAGGGGGCACAGATACGCAGTATTTT,CASSQFRGTGGTDTQYF
TRBJ2-7,NA,TRBV3-1/TRBV3-2,NA,TGTGCCAGCAGCCCGGGGCTGCAGGGGTATCCTCTCGAGCAGTACTTC,CASSPGLQGYPLEQYF
TRBJ2-7,TRBD2,TRBV5-3,NA,TGTGCCAGAAGCTCTAAGCGGGAGTTCTACGAGCAGTACTTC,CARSSKREFYEQYF
TRBJ2-5,NA,TRBV11-2,NA,TGTGCCAGCAGCGCGATCAGGGGACAAGAGACCCAGTACTTC,CASSAIRGQETQYF
TRBJ1-1,TRBD1,TRBV15,NA,TGTGCCACCAGCAACCGGACAGGGTCGAACCTGAAAGCTTTCTTT,CATSNRTGSNLKAFF
TRBJ1-2,TRBD1,TRBV6-2/TRBV6-3,few,TGTGCCAGCAGTTACGCTCGGGTTGACAGGGGGAACTATGGCTACACCTTC,CASSYARVDRGNYGYTF
TRBJ2-5,TRBD1,TRBV27,NA,TGTGCCAGCAGTTCGGACAGGGGGATAGAGACCCAGTACTTC,CASSSDRGIETQYF
TRBJ1-2,NA,TRBV7-3,few,TGTGCCAGCAGCTTCGACAGAGGAGGCTACACCTTC,CASSFDRGGYTF